This entry concerns a single T cell receptor beta chain. The sample belongs to a study of blood T cell repertoires in COVID-19. In the study overall: Whether acute or convalescent, the COVID-19 samples came from the United States, Italy and Spain. The cDNA or gDNA used as material had been derived from T cells, B-cell-depleted T cells, or PBMCs.

A Seattle source enrolled patients during active infection and followed them longitudinally. Germline V gives CDR1 GTSNPN, CDR2 SVGIG (reference sequence). With 6 bases clipped from V and 8 bases from J, the junction kept 10 bases outside the gene matches. This CDR3 has 13 residues. In the authors' workflow: Nucleated cell counts were estimated from reference gene primer amplification. This table comes from immunoSEQ multiplex PCR, and its TCRdb copy is limited to in-frame clones, with some not included. D and trimming come from the DNA, and the V and J calls and clone size come from that table. The repertoire consists of approximately 240,000 clones, with around 90% occurring once and the leading ten covering 0.8% to 0.95%.

The receptor's source is a man between 25 and 39 years old with COVID-19, enrolled during active disease. The sequencing input was peripheral blood. The V and J genes are TRBV30 and TRBJ1-2, with 9 bases lining up with TRBD1. The CDR3 bases are TGTGCCTGCCTCCGGGACAGGGAAAGGGGCTACACCTTC. Translated, it gives CACLRDRERGYTF.